This record looks at one T cell receptor (beta chain) sequence and its context. This clonotype came up a few times. The antigen it binds to is not known. Base qualities were left out, and no much larger clone turns up one base away. The CDR3 spans 17 residues, from the cysteine through the phenylalanine. Kept here is only the CDR3 DNA, which spans 51 bases and is read in frame from base 1. Taken from the germline V gene (reference sequence), the CDR1 and CDR2 loops are SEHNR and FQNEAQ. The trim is 5 bases for V and 6 bases for J, with a gap of 25 bases between the germline ends. Ophthalmopathy patients had moderately to severely active disease, with a Clinical Activity Score of 3 or more, a NOSPECS grade of 4 or more, and a disease duration of less than 3 months. The study excluded patients with uncontrolled infections, other autoimmune diseases, pregnancy or lactation. Diagnoses were established on the basis of clinical symptoms, serum thyroxine and TRAb, thyroid ultrasound, and orbital computed tomography. Ficoll-Paque density gradient centrifugation was used to isolate PBMCs from around 10 ml of fresh peripheral blood. Total RNA was extracted using Trizol reagent, and RNA quality was assessed on an Agilent 2100 Bioanalyzer.

These data belong to a study of T cells in Graves' hyperthyroidism and ophthalmopathy (dated by TCRdb to between 2018 and 2021). As for the study more broadly: Peripheral blood was collected at initial diagnosis, before any treatment. An independent validation cohort of under 20 hyperthyroidism patients and 17 patients who later progressed to ophthalmopathy tested prospective prediction of ophthalmopathy. In roughly six Graves' hyperthyroidism patients, the study also compared T-cell repertoires from thyroid tissue with T-cell repertoires from blood. A discovery cohort of about a hundred patients, fewer than 50 with Graves' ophthalmopathy and approximately 57 with stable Graves' hyperthyroidism, was used to find distinguishing TCR V-J signatures. TCR Vbeta CDR3 sequencing of 120 to 150 peripheral blood samples (43 ophthalmopathy, 75 or so hyperthyroidism and around 17 progressor patients) is reported in the paper. The 80 to 100 discovery patients were randomly divided into training and test sets at a 7:3 ratio. Following sampling, methimazole starting at 30 mg daily was given to hyperthyroidism patients, and high-dose intravenous methylprednisolone was given to ophthalmopathy patients.

The TCR beta CDR3 regions were amplified from the RNA transcripts. For the first round of RT-PCR on the TCR CDR3, the HTBI primer set was used together with the Qiagen OneStep RT-PCR kit. The libraries were constructed in a second round of multiplex PCR and then size-selected and purified. Sequencing of the libraries was done on an Illumina HiSeq2000 using paired-end 100 bp reads. The published analysis was carried out like this. SOAPnuke was used to process the raw data, removing reads that contained adapters or uncalled bases, had a mean Phred below 15, or lacked an exact match to the constant primer or identifier. High-quality paired reads were merged with COPE v1.2.5, and unique nucleotide sequences were defined as clonotypes. Clonotypes were aligned to IMGT TRBV, TRBD and TRBJ reference segments using MiTCR v1.1. Only V-J combinations with frequency above 0.0001, covering roughly 99% of repertoires, were analysed. The TCS score was defined as F50 (clonal expansion) divided by E x V (chaos), with BLOSUM62-based TCRdist calculated between CDR3 peptides within each V-J. Welch's t-statistics and random forest reduced around 550 V-J features to 10 to 15, which were used in a naive Bayes classifier (R e1071). TCRdb reanalyzed the raw reads on its own, using fastp at Q25 for trimming and MiXCR for clone calling, and kept in-frame beta chains. Every CDR3 protein is listed once, alongside the most common genes and DNA of its rows. Here the V and J calls rest on TCRdb's processing, not on the authors' analysis. Present in this sample are about 590,000 distinct CDR3 sequences, 13% to 15% of which were seen just once. Less than 9% of the sample lies in the top ten.

The study at large found these results: A model built on a 13 V-J signature distinguished ophthalmopathy from stable hyperthyroidism, reaching 85% to 90% sensitivity and under 84% specificity in cross-validation and 80%/75% in testing. Sample size was not statistically predetermined, and blinding of investigators to group allocation was not performed. Most expanded thyroid clonotypes (frequency above 0.001) were also detected in blood, a finding suggesting that blood repertoires may reflect thyroid immune responses. In validation, progression to ophthalmopathy was predicted by the model with more than 65% sensitivity and about 72% specificity, a median of around 6.5 months before onset.

The source material was blood. The V and J segments used are TRBV7-9 and TRBJ1-1; TRBD1 could be the D gene, as 5 bases match. The TCR sequence derives from a woman aged 18 to 35 with Graves' ophthalmopathy. Here the CDR3 is given as CASSPRNPTGTPAEAFF. Here is the DNA: TGTGCCAGCAGCCCGAGAAATCCGACCGGGACTCCGGCTGAAGCTTTCTTT.